This T cell receptor (beta chain) was recovered during a study of blood T cell repertoires in COVID-19. J gave up 7 bases and V 3 bases, and 12 bases lay outside the gene matches. Looked up from germline, CDR1 is LGHNT and CDR2 is FRNRAP. There are 18 residues in the CDR3. Method: immunoSEQ multiplex PCR; TCRdb's copy keeps in-frame clones and lacks some. The profile covers around 700,000 clones, with more than 80% appearing a single time and over 0.2% taken by the ten largest. The clonotype comes from a woman aged 18-29 years with acute or convalescent COVID-19. The sample consisted of peripheral blood. This rearrangement joins TRBV12-5 to TRBJ2-1; 13 bases agree with TRBD2. The CDR3 DNA reads TGTGCTAGTGGTTTAGCTCTACTAGCGGGGGGGGCGGTGAATGAGCAGTTCTTC. Residues: CASGLALLAGGAVNEQFF.